This TCR beta chain was sequenced during a study of OX40 agonist ivuxolimab in advanced cancers. General study results and limits: Partial responders at 0.1-3.0 mg/kg had among the lowest clonal expansion.

As concerns this clone: Its antigen remains unknown.

V was cut by 5 bases and J by 8 bases, with 7 bases left in between. This CDR3 comprises 11 residues. Germline V gene sequence: CDR1 SGHRS, CDR2 YFSETQ. Generated by immunoSEQ multiplex PCR, the TCRdb table keeps only in-frame clones and is missing some. In the table there are 99,000 or so clones, approximately 94% of which are singletons. This sample comprised CD4+ or CD8+ T cells sorted from blood, obtained in a trial of the OX40 agonist ivuxolimab. This chain joins TRBV5-1 and TRBJ1-4; D may be TRBD1 (6 bases). The sequence came from an adult with an advanced solid tumor such as melanoma, head and neck, liver or kidney cancer. The CDR3 loop reads CASRGGEKLFF. The DNA for the CDR3 is TGCGCCAGCAGGGGGGGCGAAAAACTGTTTTTT.